The present entry profiles one TCR beta chain with its context. This clonotype appeared many times. Its target antigen remains unknown. No much larger clone exists at a distance of one base, and base qualities are not known. This specimen comes from a study of CD8+CD57+ T cells in acquired aplastic anemia (dated by TCRdb to the late 2010s). About the full investigation: Extracted DNA from sorted CD4+ and CD8+ cells averaged approximately 3.4 ug, ranging from roughly 0.17 to 27.4 ug. For healthy donor samples, the average read count was about 9.8 million for CD4+ cells and 11 million to 13 million for CD8+ cells. Overall study outcomes, separate from this receptor: Although twenty-nine CD8+ CDR3 sequences were shared by patients and controls, these sequences appeared highly expressed in patients and within the immunodominant clones of patients. Between patients and healthy controls, no significant difference in CD8+ Simpson's diversity was found (P=0.060).

Genomic DNA served as template for TCR beta VDJ combination and CDR3 sequence profiling. An Illumina HiSeq 2000 was used for TCR repertoire sequencing. The source study handled its data this way. Repertoires were assessed using TRBV/TRBJ rearrangement plots, CDR3 size and DJ length profiles, and Simpson's diversity index. The immunodominant clone was defined as the most abundant DNA sequence in deep sequencing data. CDR3 amino acid sequences were screened for sharing across subjects and were compared with published repertoires and the VDJdb database. In-frame beta chains were kept once TCRdb had trimmed the public reads at Q25 with fastp and called clones with MiXCR. Entries are consolidated by CDR3 protein sequence, retaining the most common genes and DNA. What appears here as the V and J calls and clone size reflects TCRdb's work, not the paper's. The sample contains some 140,000 distinct CDR3 sequences, around two fifths of them found a single time. More than 7% of the sample is taken by the ten largest.

In the study, sorted CD4+ and CD8+ blood T cells from patients with severe aplastic anemia and from healthy subjects underwent deep sequencing of TCR repertoires. Ficoll-Paque density gradient centrifugation was used to isolate peripheral blood mononuclear cells. CD4+ and CD8+ T cells were sorted by FACS or magnetic beads before DNA extraction. The germline V gene supplies CDR1 SGDLS and CDR2 YYNGEE. The CDR3 starts with the cysteine, ends with the phenylalanine, and has 14 residues. Only the CDR3 part of the read is kept: 42 bases, read in frame from the first base. The junction shows trimming of 0 bases on V and 8 bases on J, plus 12 bases between the germline ends.

This TCR came from a human donor in good health, serving as a control. What was sequenced was sorted CD4+, CD8+, or CD8+CD57+ T cells (not recorded which) from PBMCs. The chain is encoded by TRBV9 joined to TRBJ2-1; the D gene cannot be resolved reliably. The DNA is TGTGCCAGCAGCGTAGCTCTGGGGTTGGATGAGCAGTTCTTC. Its amino acids are CASSVALGLDEQFF. With the portions outside the CDR3 filled from the reference TRBV9 and TRBJ2-1 genes, the complete variable region becomes DSGVTQTPKHLITATGQRVTLRCSPRSGDLSVYWYQQSLDQGLQFLIQYYNGEERAKGNILERFSAQQFPDLHSELNLSSLELGDSALYFCASSVALGLDEQFFGPGTRLTVL.